The sequence of this TCR beta chain was determined in a study of T cells in localized non-small cell lung cancer. Study outcomes and limitations: The greatest T cell clonality was found in uninvolved adjacent lung (higher than in tumor). The appearance of a median roughly 56 of the top 100 tumor clones was seen in adjacent lung.

Assay: immunoSEQ multiplex PCR; the TCRdb copy retains only in-frame clones and omits some. The sample has 20,000 to 25,000 clones, 70% to 85% seen once. This CDR3 has 14 residues. Germline CDR1 and CDR2: SGHTA and FQGNSA. Trimming pared 5 bases from V and 9 bases from J, leaving 17 bases between. Details on this clone: The antigen remains unidentified.

The rearrangement links TRBV7-2 to TRBJ2-1; tentatively, D is TRBD2 (6 bases). The sequenced sample was peripheral blood, obtained before any cancer treatment. The TCR was taken from a man between 40 and 70 years old with stage I lung adenocarcinoma. CDR3 residues: CASSPRPDGGEQFF. CDR3 coding DNA: TGTGCCAGCAGCCCGAGACCCGACGGGGGTGAGCAGTTCTTC.